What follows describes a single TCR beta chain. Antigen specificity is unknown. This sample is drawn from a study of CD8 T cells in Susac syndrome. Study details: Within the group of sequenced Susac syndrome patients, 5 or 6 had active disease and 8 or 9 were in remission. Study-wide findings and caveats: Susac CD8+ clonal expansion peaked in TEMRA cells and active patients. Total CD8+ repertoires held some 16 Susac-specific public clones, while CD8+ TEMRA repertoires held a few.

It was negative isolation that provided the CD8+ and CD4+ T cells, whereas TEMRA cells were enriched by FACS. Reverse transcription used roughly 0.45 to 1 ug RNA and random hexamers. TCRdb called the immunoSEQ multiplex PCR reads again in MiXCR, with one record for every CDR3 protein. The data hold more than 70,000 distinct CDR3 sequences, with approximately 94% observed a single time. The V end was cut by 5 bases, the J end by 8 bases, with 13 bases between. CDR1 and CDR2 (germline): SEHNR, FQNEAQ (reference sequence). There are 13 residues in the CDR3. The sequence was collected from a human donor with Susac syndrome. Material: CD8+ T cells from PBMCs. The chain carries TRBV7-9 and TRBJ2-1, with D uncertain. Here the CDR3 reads CASSARTVDEQFF. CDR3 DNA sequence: TGTGCCAGCAGCGCCCGAACGGTGGATGAGCAGTTCTTC. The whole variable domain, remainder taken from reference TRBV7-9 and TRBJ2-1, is DTGVSQNPRHKITKRGQNVTFRCDPISEHNRLYWYRQTLGQGPEFLTYFQNEAQLEKSRLLSDRFSAERPKGSFSTLEIQRTEQGDSAMYLCASSARTVDEQFFGPGTRLTVL.